This entry is about one TCR beta chain. Germline CDR1 reads MNHEY; CDR2 reads SVGAGI. The CDR3 is 14 residues long. Trimming took 6 bases from V and 7 from J; bases not matched to a gene: 7. The data were obtained in a study of T cells after yellow fever vaccination. A single record per CDR3 protein comes from TCRdb applying MiXCR to the 5' RACE reads. The sample shows approximately 160,000 distinct CDR3 sequences, approximately 6.2% of them seen only once. The sequenced sample was CD4+ T cells sorted from PBMCs, obtained on the day of the first yellow fever vaccination. This TCR was sampled from a man between 18 and 35 years old who received the YFV17D yellow fever vaccine. The chain couples TRBV6-5 to TRBJ2-2; TRBD1 aligns across 8 bases. The CDR3 is CASRPDRDYGELFF. Here the CDR3 DNA reads TGTGCCAGCAGACCGGACAGGGATTACGGGGAGCTGTTTTTT.